The rows below give T cell receptor beta chains drawn from one sample of a study of OX40 agonist ivuxolimab in advanced cancers. Clones were read by immunoSEQ multiplex PCR, and TCRdb kept only the in-frame ones, dropping some. The table includes some 86,000 clones, around 92% detected once. The sequencing here drew on CD4+ or CD8+ T cells sorted from blood, taken in a trial of the OX40 agonist ivuxolimab. All receptors derive from an adult with an advanced solid tumor such as melanoma, head and neck, liver or kidney cancer. Each CDR3 is given with its conserved first and last residue. Each record gives: D gene, clone size, V gene, J gene, CDR3 DNA, CDR3 protein. The D gene is left open where the match is weak. Size is omitted from some rows. Given values are once, few, many or a class for expanded clones.

D: .
size: .
V: TRBV28
J: TRBJ2-7
DNA: TGTGCCAGTCGGGAGTACTCCTACGAGCAGTACTTC
CDR3: CASREYSYEQYF

D: TRBD1
size: once
V: TRBV10-1
J: TRBJ2-3
DNA: TGCGCCAGCAGTGAGTCGGGAGGGACAGGGGAGAGGAATACGCAGTATTTT
CDR3: CASSESGGTGERNTQYF

D: TRBD1
size: .
V: TRBV5-1
J: TRBJ1-5
DNA: TGCGCCAGCAGCCCGGGACAGGGGAAAAATCAGCCCCAGCATTTT
CDR3: CASSPGQGKNQPQHF

D: .
size: .
V: TRBV6-5
J: TRBJ1-1
DNA: TGTGCCAGCGCGAGGGCTGAAGCTTTCTTT
CDR3: CASARAEAFF

D: TRBD1
size: few
V: TRBV9
J: TRBJ1-1
DNA: TGTGCCAGCAGCGGGAAGACAGGGTCGATCACTGAAGCTTTCTTT
CDR3: CASSGKTGSITEAFF

D: .
size: few
V: TRBV30
J: TRBJ1-5
DNA: TGTGCCTGGAGTGTAGGAGGCAATCAGCCCCAGCATTTT
CDR3: CAWSVGGNQPQHF

D: TRBD1
size: .
V: TRBV25-1
J: TRBJ2-2
DNA: TGTGCCAGCAGTGAATTGGGACAGGGTTCCGGGGAGCTGTTTTTT
CDR3: CASSELGQGSGELFF

D: .
size: .
V: TRBV11-2
J: TRBJ2-2
DNA: TGTGCCAGCAGCCCGTACACCGGGGGTACCGGGGAGCTGTTTTTT
CDR3: CASSPYTGGTGELFF

D: .
size: .
V: TRBV7-9
J: TRBJ1-3
DNA: TGTGCCAGCAGCTCCTACGGGAGCTCTGGAAACACCATATATTTT
CDR3: CASSSYGSSGNTIYF

D: TRBD1
size: once
V: TRBV27
J: TRBJ2-1
DNA: TGTGCCAGCAGTCACAGGGGGCACGAGCAGTTCTTC
CDR3: CASSHRGHEQFF

D: TRBD1
size: few
V: TRBV5-1
J: TRBJ1-2
DNA: TGCGCCAGCAGCGAGGACAGGGTAGTTGGCTACACCTTC
CDR3: CASSEDRVVGYTF

D: .
size: .
V: TRBV28
J: TRBJ2-7
DNA: TGTGCCAGTCGGGACTCTCCCTACGAGCAGTACTTC
CDR3: CASRDSPYEQYF

D: .
size: .
V: TRBV12-2
J: TRBJ2-1
DNA: TGTGCAAGTCGCGCAGACAGGTACTACAATGAGCAGTTCTTC
CDR3: CASRADRYYNEQFF

D: .
size: .
V: TRBV2
J: TRBJ1-1
DNA: TGTGCCAGCAGGCCACAAGTGAACACTGAAGCTTTCTTT
CDR3: CASRPQVNTEAFF

D: TRBD1
size: once
V: TRBV28
J: TRBJ1-4
DNA: TGTGCCAGCAGTCCGCCCGGGACAGCTAATGAAAAACTGTTTTTT
CDR3: CASSPPGTANEKLFF

D: .
size: .
V: TRBV6-6
J: TRBJ2-7
DNA: TGTGCCAGCAAAGGACAGATCACGGAGCAGTACTTC
CDR3: CASKGQITEQYF

D: TRBD2
size: .
V: TRBV5-1
J: TRBJ2-1
DNA: TGCGCCTCCCTTAGGACCCCTAGCGGGAGGAGCGATGAGCAGTTCTTC
CDR3: CASLRTPSGRSDEQFF

D: TRBD2
size: .
V: TRBV10-3
J: TRBJ2-2
DNA: TGTGCCATCAGTGAGAAGGGACTAGGCGGGGAGCTGTTTTTT
CDR3: CAISEKGLGGELFF

D: TRBD2
size: .
V: TRBV5-8
J: TRBJ2-2
DNA: TGTGCCAGCAGCTACCCCCGGGGGACTAGCGAGAACACCGGGGAGCTGTTTTTT
CDR3: CASSYPRGTSENTGELFF

D: .
size: .
V: TRBV12-2
J: TRBJ1-5
DNA: TGTGCAAGTCGCTTAGTGTGGGAATTCGGAGACAATCAGCCCCAGCATTTT
CDR3: CASRLVWEFGDNQPQHF

D: TRBD1
size: .
V: TRBV23-1
J: TRBJ2-7
DNA: TGCGCCAGCAGCCACGGCACAGGGGGCAGCTCCTACGAGCAGTACTTC
CDR3: CASSHGTGGSSYEQYF

D: TRBD1
size: .
V: TRBV5-1
J: TRBJ2-5
DNA: TGCGCCAGCAGCACCGGACAGGGCGGAGAGACCCAGTACTTC
CDR3: CASSTGQGGETQYF

D: .
size: .
V: TRBV20-1
J: TRBJ1-1
DNA: TGCAGTGCTAGGAACTTAGAGTGGTGGTTCTTT
CDR3: CSARNLEWWFF

D: .
size: once
V: TRBV19
J: TRBJ1-2
DNA: TGTGCCAGTAGTAGCCGGCTTCGGGGATCGGATGGCTACACCTTC
CDR3: CASSSRLRGSDGYTF

D: .
size: .
V: TRBV15
J: TRBJ1-4
DNA: TGTGCCACCAGCCCTGGGAGGGCCGAAAAACTGTTTTTT
CDR3: CATSPGRAEKLFF

D: .
size: .
V: TRBV27
J: TRBJ2-1
DNA: TGTGCCAGCAGCCCTTTCCCAGTAGCCAGCTCCTACAATGAGCAGTTCTTC
CDR3: CASSPFPVASSYNEQFF

D: TRBD2
size: .
V: TRBV2
J: TRBJ2-1
DNA: TGTGCCAGCAGGGAGACTAGCGGGAGCGTCAATGAGCAGTTCTTC
CDR3: CASRETSGSVNEQFF

D: TRBD2
size: once
V: TRBV5-1
J: TRBJ2-2
DNA: TGCGCCAGCAGCCTGAGAACTAGCGGGACCCTGTTGAGGGCCGGGGAGCTGTTTTTT
CDR3: CASSLRTSGTLLRAGELFF

D: .
size: .
V: TRBV7-8
J: TRBJ2-5
DNA: TGTGCCAGCAGCCCCCGATTTTCAGGGACCCAGTACTTC
CDR3: CASSPRFSGTQYF

D: .
size: .
V: TRBV29-1
J: TRBJ2-6
DNA: TGCAGCACCCGTTCTGGGGCCAACGTCCTGACTTTC
CDR3: CSTRSGANVLTF

D: TRBD1
size: few
V: TRBV30
J: TRBJ1-1
DNA: TGTGCCTGGAAAAGGGCAGGGGGTAACACTGAAGCTTTCTTT
CDR3: CAWKRAGGNTEAFF

D: .
size: .
V: TRBV4-1
J: TRBJ2-3
DNA: TGCGCCAGCAGCCAAGGTGACGTTTCCAGGGATACGCAGTATTTT
CDR3: CASSQGDVSRDTQYF

D: .
size: few
V: TRBV18
J: TRBJ1-1
DNA: TGTGCCAGCTCAAACAACGTCGGGGAATACACTGAAGCTTTCTTT
CDR3: CASSNNVGEYTEAFF

D: TRBD1
size: .
V: TRBV28
J: TRBJ2-1
DNA: TGTGCCAGCAGGACGGACAGGGGGCGAAATGAGCAGTTCTTC
CDR3: CASRTDRGRNEQFF

D: TRBD1
size: .
V: TRBV2
J: TRBJ2-5
DNA: TGTGCCAGCAGGGATCGGACAGGGAAAGAGACCCAGTACTTC
CDR3: CASRDRTGKETQYF

D: TRBD2
size: .
V: TRBV5-5
J: TRBJ2-3
DNA: TGTGCCAGCAGCTTTAGCGGGGGCACAGATACGCAGTATTTT
CDR3: CASSFSGGTDTQYF

D: .
size: .
V: TRBV2
J: TRBJ1-5
DNA: TGTGCCAGCAGTGAGGTGGCAGCCCGCAATCAGCCCCAGCATTTT
CDR3: CASSEVAARNQPQHF

D: .
size: few
V: TRBV27
J: TRBJ2-2
DNA: TGTGCCAGCAGTTTCGGGAACACCGGGGAGCTGTTTTTT
CDR3: CASSFGNTGELFF

D: .
size: .
V: TRBV30
J: TRBJ2-5
DNA: TGTGCCTGGGGCGAGAAGACCCAGTACTTC
CDR3: CAWGEKTQYF

D: .
size: .
V: TRBV27
J: TRBJ2-7
DNA: TGTGCCAGCAGTCCTCCGGGTGGGTTGCACTCCTACGAGCAGTACTTC
CDR3: CASSPPGGLHSYEQYF

D: TRBD2
size: .
V: TRBV4-1
J: TRBJ2-7
DNA: TGCGCCAGCAGCCAAACCGCCGCGACTAGCGGCTACGAGCAGTACTTC
CDR3: CASSQTAATSGYEQYF

D: TRBD1
size: .
V: TRBV6-5
J: TRBJ2-7
DNA: TGTGCCAGCAGTGAACCGGACAGGGTAGAGGAGCAGTACTTC
CDR3: CASSEPDRVEEQYF

D: .
size: .
V: TRBV7-2
J: TRBJ2-2
DNA: TGTGCCAGCAGCTCGGGACCCCGAACCGGGGAGCTGTTTTTT
CDR3: CASSSGPRTGELFF

D: TRBD2
size: once
V: TRBV4-2
J: TRBJ2-5
DNA: TGTGCCAGCAGCCTTTTTAGCGGGAGGAAGCAAGAGACCCAGTACTTC
CDR3: CASSLFSGRKQETQYF

D: TRBD2
size: .
V: TRBV15
J: TRBJ2-7
DNA: TGTGCCACCAGCAAGCGGGGGGCGAGGAACGAGCAGTACTTC
CDR3: CATSKRGARNEQYF

D: .
size: .
V: TRBV15
J: TRBJ1-5
DNA: TGTGCCACCAGCAGAGTGCCAACAGAAAATAGCAATCAGCCCCAGCATTTT
CDR3: CATSRVPTENSNQPQHF

D: .
size: .
V: TRBV19
J: TRBJ2-5
DNA: TGTGCCAGTAGCGAGGGGGGAGGAGAGACCCAGTACTTC
CDR3: CASSEGGGETQYF

D: .
size: .
V: TRBV19
J: TRBJ1-1
DNA: TGTGCCAGTAGTCCCACTTCCAACAGGGCTATGAACACTGAAGCTTTCTTT
CDR3: CASSPTSNRAMNTEAFF

D: TRBD1
size: .
V: TRBV9
J: TRBJ1-2
DNA: TGTGCCAGCAGCGTCGGGGGACAGGGTTGGTATGGCTACACCTTC
CDR3: CASSVGGQGWYGYTF

D: .
size: .
V: TRBV12-5
J: TRBJ1-4
DNA: TGTGCTAGTGGTGGACAAGGTAATGAAAAACTGTTTTTT
CDR3: CASGGQGNEKLFF